The clone carrying this TCR beta chain was seen ten or more times. Its specificity is not known. With V trimmed by 0 bases and J by 2 bases, 4 bases remained unmatched. The CDR3 runs 15 residues. Germline V gives CDR1 SGHRS, CDR2 YFSETQ. Researchers built TCR beta libraries using quantitative 5'-RACE with molecular barcodes. TCRdb re-analysed the 5' RACE reads in MiXCR, keeping a single row per CDR3 protein. Of some 63,000 distinct CDR3 sequences listed, 6.2% are singletons. The data are from a study of CD8 T cells in ankylosing spondylitis. Findings and caveats of the study: Peripheral blood samples showed relatively rare disease-linked clones, and these clones were CD8+. A motif in TCR beta, a set of eight highly homologous variants, appeared characteristic of ankylosing spondylitis blood.

The chain uses TRBV5-1 and TRBJ2-5; 7 bases line up with TRBD1. This sequence originates from a male donor with ankylosing spondylitis. Material: synovial fluid, either unsorted or a sorted T cell fraction (not recorded which). CDR3 coding DNA: TGCGCCAGCAGCTTGGGCGCCAGGGGGCAAGAGACCCAGTACTTC. Translated: CASSLGARGQETQYF.